This TCR beta chain was sequenced during a study of OX40 agonist ivuxolimab in advanced cancers. For the study at large: Ivuxolimab is a fully human IgG2 antibody that activates OX40 (CD134). The dose-escalation cohort had hepatocellular carcinoma, melanoma, renal cell or head and neck cancer. General study findings and limits: There were, on average, more expanded clones in CD8+ T cells than in CD4+.

TCRdb keeps only in-frame clones here, not all; method: immunoSEQ multiplex PCR. The profile covers about 110,000 clones, with 85% to 95% appearing a single time and 0.66% taken by the ten largest. The germline gives CDR1 SGDLS, CDR2 YYNGEE. The CDR3 has 15 residues. The germline V and J ends were trimmed by 0 bases and 5 bases, with 12 bases remaining between them. This clone appeared a few times. Its target is not known. The sampling schedule covered blood at baseline, cycle 4 day 1, and cycle 7 day 1. The chain recombines TRBV9 with TRBJ1-5, with D maybe TRBD1 (5 bases). The material sequenced was CD4+ or CD8+ T cells sorted from blood, taken in a trial of the OX40 agonist ivuxolimab. The receptor was derived from an adult with an advanced solid tumor such as melanoma, head and neck, liver or kidney cancer. The CDR3 sequence is CASSVAGERHQPQHF. The CDR3 nucleotides read TGTGCCAGCAGCGTAGCGGGGGAACGGCATCAGCCCCAGCATTTT.